These T cell receptor beta chains were read from a single sample in a study of blood T cell repertoires in COVID-19. The repertoire was sequenced with immunoSEQ multiplex PCR; TCRdb's copy has only in-frame clones and lacks some. The data hold about 25,000 clones, with 88% observed a single time. Source material: peripheral blood. The origin of the receptors is a man between 65 and 79 years old in a cohort sampled during active COVID-19. CDR3s include the opening cysteine and the closing phenylalanine or tryptophan. Fields, in order: D gene, clone size, V gene, J gene, CDR3 DNA, CDR3 protein. The D gene is left open where the match is weak. Size values are once, few and many counts, or a class for expanded clones, and some rows have none.

D: .
size: .
V: TRBV28
J: TRBJ2-7
DNA: TGTGCCAGCAGTTTAAAGTTCGGCAGGCCCGTCTACGAGCAGTACTTC
CDR3: CASSLKFGRPVYEQYF

D: .
size: .
V: TRBV25-1
J: TRBJ2-6
DNA: TGTGCCACCACAGGTATCCCTGGGGCCAACGTCCTGACTTTC
CDR3: CATTGIPGANVLTF

D: TRBD2
size: once
V: TRBV6-1
J: TRBJ2-7
DNA: TGTGCCAGCAGTGACCGTGCCACTAGCGGGAGGGTGGAGCAGTACTTC
CDR3: CASSDRATSGRVEQYF

D: TRBD1
size: once
V: TRBV5-1
J: TRBJ2-2
DNA: TGCGCCAGCAGCTTGGGGGACAGAATTAACACCGGGGAGCTGTTTTTT
CDR3: CASSLGDRINTGELFF

D: .
size: .
V: TRBV18
J: TRBJ2-2
DNA: TGTGCCAGCTCACTGGGACAAAACACCGGGGAGCTGTTTTTT
CDR3: CASSLGQNTGELFF

D: TRBD1
size: .
V: TRBV7-3
J: TRBJ2-7
DNA: TGTGCCAGCAGCTTGACAGGGGCGTCTGGGGAGCAGTACTTC
CDR3: CASSLTGASGEQYF

D: TRBD1
size: .
V: TRBV5-1
J: TRBJ2-2
DNA: TGCGCCAGCAGGCAAACAGGGGTCACCGGGGAGCTGTTTTTT
CDR3: CASRQTGVTGELFF

D: TRBD1
size: .
V: TRBV7-6
J: TRBJ2-2
DNA: TGTGCCAGCAGCCGGACAGGGGCCACCGGGGAGCTGTTTTTT
CDR3: CASSRTGATGELFF

D: TRBD2
size: .
V: TRBV3-1/TRBV3-2
J: TRBJ2-1
DNA: TGTGCCAGCAGCCAAGCCCCGGGACTAGCGGGTAACAATGAGCAGTTCTTC
CDR3: CASSQAPGLAGNNEQFF

D: .
size: .
V: TRBV20-1
J: TRBJ2-5
DNA: TGCAGTGCTAGTCGGATACCGAGGTCGGAGACCCAGTACTTC
CDR3: CSASRIPRSETQYF

D: TRBD1
size: .
V: TRBV9
J: TRBJ1-2
DNA: TGTGCCTCAAGGGACAGGGGAAATTATGGCTACACCTTC
CDR3: CASRDRGNYGYTF

D: .
size: .
V: TRBV7-3
J: TRBJ2-3
DNA: TGTGCCAGCAGCCTCGGGACTAGCACAGATACGCAGTATTTT
CDR3: CASSLGTSTDTQYF

D: TRBD1
size: .
V: TRBV29-1
J: TRBJ2-2
DNA: TGCAGCGTTGACACCGGACAGGGGTACTCCGGGGAGCTGTTTTTT
CDR3: CSVDTGQGYSGELFF

D: .
size: .
V: TRBV12-3/TRBV12-4
J: TRBJ1-1
DNA: TGTGCCAGCAGCTTCCTAAAGAACACTGAAGCTTTCTTT
CDR3: CASSFLKNTEAFF

D: TRBD1
size: .
V: TRBV7-9
J: TRBJ2-7
DNA: TGTGCCAGCAGCCGGGACAGTCTCTCCTACGAGCAGTACTTC
CDR3: CASSRDSLSYEQYF

D: TRBD1
size: few
V: TRBV15
J: TRBJ1-6
DNA: TGTGCCACCGGGACAGGCCTTAATTCACCCCTCCACTTT
CDR3: CATGTGLNSPLHF

D: .
size: .
V: TRBV7-3
J: TRBJ1-1
DNA: TGTGCCAGCAGCTTAACTGGGCCCAGCACTGAAGCTTTCTTT
CDR3: CASSLTGPSTEAFF

D: .
size: .
V: TRBV7-3
J: TRBJ2-1
DNA: TGTGCCAGCAGCCCATCCCCCTACAATGAGCAGTTCTTC
CDR3: CASSPSPYNEQFF

D: TRBD2
size: once
V: TRBV3-1/TRBV3-2
J: TRBJ2-1
DNA: TGTGCCAGCAGCCAAGGGACTAGAACTGAGCAGTTCTTC
CDR3: CASSQGTRTEQFF

D: .
size: .
V: TRBV5-5
J: TRBJ2-3
DNA: TGTGCCAGCAGCTTCCCCATGGATACGCAGTATTTT
CDR3: CASSFPMDTQYF

D: .
size: .
V: TRBV5-1
J: TRBJ2-7
DNA: TGCGCCAGCAGCTACGGACGGGACTACGAGCAGTACTTC
CDR3: CASSYGRDYEQYF

D: TRBD1
size: .
V: TRBV2
J: TRBJ2-7
DNA: TGTGCCAGCAACTACAGGGGCGGTTTCGACGAGCAGTACTTC
CDR3: CASNYRGGFDEQYF

D: TRBD1
size: .
V: TRBV2
J: TRBJ1-1
DNA: TGTGCCAGCAGGGGACAGGGTCACGCTGAAGCTTTCTTT
CDR3: CASRGQGHAEAFF

D: TRBD1
size: .
V: TRBV6-5
J: TRBJ1-1
DNA: TGTGCCAGCAGGAGTAAGGGGGCTGGGGACACTGAAGCTTTCTTT
CDR3: CASRSKGAGDTEAFF

D: .
size: .
V: TRBV11-2
J: TRBJ2-2
DNA: TGTGCCAGCAGCCCGAGACAGTACACCGGGGAGCTGTTTTTT
CDR3: CASSPRQYTGELFF

D: TRBD2
size: .
V: TRBV10-3
J: TRBJ2-7
DNA: TGTGCCATCAGTGGGGGGGTACTAGCGGGAGGATCCGAGCAGTACTTC
CDR3: CAISGGVLAGGSEQYF

D: .
size: .
V: TRBV30
J: TRBJ1-2
DNA: TGTGCCTGGAGGCCTACAGGGAGTGGTGGCTACACCTTC
CDR3: CAWRPTGSGGYTF